The rows below give T cell receptor beta chains drawn from one sample of a study of blood T cell repertoires in COVID-19. TCRdb's copy holds only in-frame clones and misses some; the assay was immunoSEQ multiplex PCR. The profile shows about 400,000 clones, under 90% of them singletons. What was sequenced was PBMCs or T cells enriched from blood (not recorded which). The receptors come from a young woman who had recovered from COVID-19. CDR3s include the opening cysteine and the closing phenylalanine or tryptophan. Fields, in order: CDR3 DNA, CDR3 protein, V gene, J gene, clone size, D gene. A D gene is named only where the DNA matches it firmly. Size tells how often a clone was seen (once, few, many) or the class of an expanded clone, and some rows leave it out.

CDR3 DNA: TGTGCCATCAGTGATTTAGCGGGAGGTTACAATGAGCAGTTCTTC; CDR3 protein: CAISDLAGGYNEQFF; V gene: TRBV10-3; J gene: TRBJ2-1; clone size: -; D gene: TRBD2
CDR3 DNA: TGTGCCAGCAGCTTAGGCAGTAATTCACCCCTCCACTTT; CDR3 protein: CASSLGSNSPLHF; V gene: TRBV13; J gene: TRBJ1-6; clone size: -; D gene: -
CDR3 DNA: TGTGCCAGTAGCTTCGGGTCGAGCTCCTACAATGAGCAGTTCTTC; CDR3 protein: CASSFGSSSYNEQFF; V gene: TRBV19; J gene: TRBJ2-1; clone size: -; D gene: -
CDR3 DNA: TGTGCCAGCTCCGGGACTCGGGATCAGCCCCAGCATTTT; CDR3 protein: CASSGTRDQPQHF; V gene: TRBV18; J gene: TRBJ1-5; clone size: -; D gene: -
CDR3 DNA: TGTGCCAGCAGCCCCTTGAGGGACACCCAAGAGACCCAGTACTTC; CDR3 protein: CASSPLRDTQETQYF; V gene: TRBV3-1/TRBV3-2; J gene: TRBJ2-5; clone size: -; D gene: -
CDR3 DNA: TGTGCCACCAGTGATCTTGGCAGGGGGGACACCGGGGAGCTGTTTTTT; CDR3 protein: CATSDLGRGDTGELFF; V gene: TRBV24-1; J gene: TRBJ2-2; clone size: -; D gene: -
CDR3 DNA: TGTGCCAGCAGTCCAAACACTGAAGCTTTCTTT; CDR3 protein: CASSPNTEAFF; V gene: TRBV2; J gene: TRBJ1-1; clone size: -; D gene: -
CDR3 DNA: TGTGCCAGCAGCGCCCAAAGTGGGACAGCCTATGGCTACACCTTC; CDR3 protein: CASSAQSGTAYGYTF; V gene: TRBV7-2; J gene: TRBJ1-2; clone size: -; D gene: TRBD1
CDR3 DNA: TGTGCCAGTAGTAACCCTTGGCGGGGATCGCGGGGAGATACGCAGTATTTT; CDR3 protein: CASSNPWRGSRGDTQYF; V gene: TRBV19; J gene: TRBJ2-3; clone size: -; D gene: -
CDR3 DNA: TGTGCCATCAGTGGCGGACAGGGTTTCACTGAAGCTTTCTTT; CDR3 protein: CAISGGQGFTEAFF; V gene: TRBV10-3; J gene: TRBJ1-1; clone size: -; D gene: TRBD1
CDR3 DNA: TGTGCCAGTAGTATGATGTCTAGCGGGAGCTTCTACGAGCAGTACTTC; CDR3 protein: CASSMMSSGSFYEQYF; V gene: TRBV19; J gene: TRBJ2-7; clone size: -; D gene: TRBD2
CDR3 DNA: TGTGCCATCAGGATAGGACTAGCGGTGACAGATACGCAGTATTTT; CDR3 protein: CAIRIGLAVTDTQYF; V gene: TRBV10-3; J gene: TRBJ2-3; clone size: -; D gene: TRBD2
CDR3 DNA: TGTGCCAGCAGCTTCCGGGACAGGGGAACCGGGGAGCTGTTTTTT; CDR3 protein: CASSFRDRGTGELFF; V gene: TRBV3-1/TRBV3-2; J gene: TRBJ2-2; clone size: -; D gene: TRBD1
CDR3 DNA: TGTGCCAGCACCCCCGGGACAGGGTACTATGGCTACACCTTC; CDR3 protein: CASTPGTGYYGYTF; V gene: TRBV2; J gene: TRBJ1-2; clone size: few; D gene: TRBD1